This TCR beta chain came from a study of blood T cell repertoires in COVID-19. The data were produced by immunoSEQ multiplex PCR, yet TCRdb's version contains in-frame clones alone and is incomplete. This sample has approximately 170,000 clones; about nine tenths occur once, and the top ten carry approximately 4%. Germline V gene sequence: CDR1 MNHEY, CDR2 SVGEGT. This CDR3 contains 11 residues. The germline V and J ends were trimmed by 6 bases and 10 bases, with 12 bases remaining between them. Sequenced: peripheral blood. The clonotype was recovered from a woman aged 70-85 years with acute or convalescent COVID-19. This chain joins TRBV6-2 or TRBV6-3 and TRBJ2-5; TRBD1 is a possible D gene (7 bases). Written as DNA, the CDR3 is TGTGCCAGCAGCGACAGGGAGGACCAGTACTTC. It specifies CASSDREDQYF.